This T cell receptor (beta chain) is from a study of cytomegalovirus exposure and HLA in healthy donors. General study results and limits: Specific recognition of CMV antigens was confirmed in vitro for three chains (all CMV-associated). The classifier reportedly diagnosed cytomegalovirus status with high sensitivity and specificity. Some TCR beta chains (164 of them) were listed as cytomegalovirus-associated.

This clone showed up just once. Its specificity is not known. J was trimmed by 7 bases and V by 4 bases; bases with no gene match: 11. The CDR3 sequence is 15 residues long. Germline V gives CDR1 SGHRS, CDR2 YFSETQ. Sequencing used immunoSEQ multiplex PCR; TCRdb keeps in-frame clones, though not all of them. The data contain 250,000 or so clones, 90% of them singletons. The sequence derives from a young woman in good health and CMV-seronegative. The sample was PBMCs. The chain couples TRBV5-1 to TRBJ2-4; the match to TRBD1 covers 7 bases. The CDR3 protein is CASSLGTANGNIQYF. CDR3 DNA: TGCGCCAGCAGCCTCGGGACAGCTAATGGGAACATTCAGTACTTC. Full variable domain (missing parts from reference TRBV5-1 and TRBJ2-4): KAGVTQTPRYLIKTRGQQVTLSCSPISGHRSVSWYQQTPGQGLQFLFEYFSETQRNKGNFPGRFSGRQFSNSRSEMNVSTLELGDSALYLCASSLGTANGNIQYFGAGTRLSVL.